The 11 T cell receptor beta chains in this list originate from one sample, sequenced in a study of OX40 agonist ivuxolimab in advanced cancers. Sequencing used immunoSEQ multiplex PCR; TCRdb keeps in-frame clones, though not all of them. The sample lists around 97,000 clones, more than 80% occurring once. This sample comprised CD4+ or CD8+ T cells sorted from blood, obtained in a trial of the OX40 agonist ivuxolimab. These receptors came from an adult with an advanced solid tumor such as melanoma, head and neck, liver or kidney cancer.

V is TRBV25-1 and J is TRBJ2-3, with D unresolved. The ends were cut back, 6 bases at V and 2 bases at J, with 6 bases in the middle. Germline CDR1 MGHDK, CDR2 SYGVNS. The CDR3 extends over 12 amino acids. The CDR3 nucleotides read TGTGCCAGCAGGGACCTCACAGATACGCAGTATTTT. Translating it yields CASRDLTDTQYF. The full variable domain, with the rest looked up from reference TRBV25-1 and TRBJ2-3, is EADIYQTPRYLVIGTGKKITLECSQTMGHDKMYWYQQDPGMELHLIHYSYGVNSTEKGDLSSESTVSRIRTEHFPLTLESARPSHTSQYLCASRDLTDTQYFGPGTRLTVL.

V and J are TRBV18 and TRBJ1-2; D is unclear. The V end lost 2 bases, the J end lost 2 bases, and 0 bases lay between the germline ends. Germline CDR1 and CDR2: KGHSH and LQKENI. The CDR3 contains 11 residues. The CDR3 DNA sequence: TGTGCCAGCTCACCAAACTATGGCTACACCTTC. This sequence encodes CASSPNYGYTF.

This clone has only one observation. V usage is TRBV5-1 and J usage is TRBJ1-2; the D gene is possibly TRBD1 (6 bases). The germline V and J ends were trimmed by 4 bases and 5 bases, with 9 bases remaining between them. Germline V gene data show CDR1 as SGHRS and CDR2 as YFSETQ. The CDR3 covers 12 residues. The CDR3 nucleotides are TGCGCCAGCAGCCCTGGGACATATGGCTACACCTTC. Encoded protein: CASSPGTYGYTF.

The V gene is TRBV21-1, the J gene TRBJ2-7; no check of the table's D call, TRBD2, against the DNA was made. TRBV21-1 represents a pseudogene. This CDR3 spans 15 amino acids. The CDR3: CASSMTSGRPYEQYF. CDR3 DNA: TGTGCCAGCAGCATGACTAGCGGGAGGCCCTACGAGCAGTACTTC.

V is TRBV28 and J is TRBJ1-4; D may be TRBD1 (6 bases). Trimming took off 11 bases at V and 8 bases at J, with 15 bases between the two ends. CDR3 length: 12 residues. Per germline, CDR1 MDHEN and CDR2 SYDVKM. The CDR3 protein is CAHRGQEEKLFF. The DNA for the CDR3 is TGTGCCCACCGGGGGCAAGAAGAAAAACTGTTTTTT.

This sequence joins TRBV7-2 and TRBJ2-2; 9 bases align to TRBD1. The CDR3 is 15 residues long. The germline V gene encodes CDR1 SGHTA and CDR2 FQGNSA. J was trimmed by 6 bases and V by 1 base; bases with no gene match: 3. The CDR3 protein is CASSLGTGAAGELFF. The CDR3, as DNA: TGTGCCAGCAGCTTAGGGACAGGGGCCGCCGGGGAGCTGTTTTTT.

This chain joins TRBV5-1 and TRBJ2-2; 8 nucleotides align to TRBD2. Germline V CDR1 and CDR2: SGHRS, YFSETQ. The ends lost 2 bases at V and 5 bases at J; junction bases unmatched: 5. The CDR3 loop spans 15 amino acids. In DNA form, the CDR3 reads TGCGCCAGCAGCTTCGGGAGGGGGATAACCGGGGAGCTGTTTTTT. As protein: CASSFGRGITGELFF.

The chain recombines TRBV11-1 with TRBJ2-2; tentative D call: TRBD1 (5 bases). The CDR3 runs to 14 residues. V was pared by 6 bases and J by 4 bases, with 12 bases between. The V gene's germline CDR1 is SGHAT and CDR2 FQDESV (reference sequence). The CDR3 sequence: CASRLQGSTGELFF. The CDR3 nucleotides are TGTGCCAGCAGACTCCAGGGCTCCACCGGGGAGCTGTTTTTT.

This sequence joins TRBV6-5 and TRBJ2-2; weak D call: TRBD1 (5 bases). Looked up from germline, CDR1 is MNHEY and CDR2 is SVGAGI. This CDR3 comprises 15 residues. The V gene lost 5 bases and the J gene lost 3 bases, with 13 bases spanning the gap. CDR3 region: CASSRDSLDTGELFF. The CDR3, as DNA: TGTGCCAGCAGTCGTGACAGCCTGGACACCGGGGAGCTGTTTTTT.

The rearrangement joins TRBV6-5 to TRBJ2-7, with 8 bases matching TRBD1. J lost 2 bases, V lost 0 bases, and 6 bases had no gene match. CDR1 is MNHEY and CDR2 is SVGAGI in the germline V gene. This CDR3 is 16 amino acids long. CDR3: CASSYSSRGLAYEQYF. The CDR3 coding sequence is TGTGCCAGCAGTTACTCGAGCAGGGGGCTTGCCTACGAGCAGTACTTC.

V is TRBV10-1 and J is TRBJ1-4; D uncertain. The germline CDR1 and CDR2 sequences are WNHNN and SYGVQD (reference sequence). The V gene lost 3 bases and the J gene lost 8 bases, with 13 bases spanning the gap. This CDR3 has 14 residues. For the CDR3, the DNA is TGCGCCAGCAGTGACGGCTACCCACAAGAAAAACTGTTTTTT. Its protein product is CASSDGYPQEKLFF.